This TCR beta chain was identified in a study of a mutant IDH1 vaccine in newly diagnosed glioma. Overall study context: Most patients had radiochemotherapy with temozolomide before enrollment; others had one alone.

The germline gives CDR1 MDHEN, CDR2 SYDVKM. This CDR3 has 14 residues. V was trimmed by 10 bases and J by 1 base, leaving 15 bases between them. The sample's time point: baseline, week 1 (first vaccination visit). Specified treatment: pre-vaccination baseline after standard-of-care therapy. The donor cohort comprised cases of new WHO grade 3 or 4 IDH1-mutant, ATRX-lost astrocytoma. Concerning this clone: What it binds is unknown.

Sequencing was performed with immunoSEQ multiplex PCR; in TCRdb, only in-frame clones are kept and a portion is missing. The table records approximately 20,000 clones, approximately 85% of them present only once. Whole-study findings and limits: Across multiple MHC alleles, 80% to 95% of patients had vaccine-induced responses. Changes in the top peripheral T cell clonotypes seemingly had no bearing on pseudoprogression.

The sample consisted of PBMCs, taken from a glioma patient treated with radiotherapy, temozolomide or both. This TCR derives from a man between 40 and 49 years old with glioma. The chain carries TRBV28 and TRBJ2-3, with D perhaps given as TRBD1 or TRBD2 (6 bases each). CDR3 sequence reads: CATRGGLGTDTQYF. DNA for the CDR3: TGTGCCACCAGAGGGGGGTTGGGCACAGATACGCAGTATTTT.